The 26 T cell receptor beta chains below all came from one sample that was sequenced in a study of blood T cell repertoires in COVID-19. TCRdb's table, derived via immunoSEQ multiplex PCR, lists solely in-frame clones and lacks some. The sample holds fewer than 450,000 clones, around 86% seen once. The source material was peripheral blood. All receptors derive from a woman between 50 and 59 years old with COVID-19, enrolled during active disease.

This chain uses TRBV7-8 with TRBJ1-1; 7 positions agree with TRBD1. The CDR3 is made up of 14 amino acids. The germline CDR1 and CDR2 sequences are SGHVS and FQNEAQ. V trimming: 0 bases; J trimming: 7 bases; junction bases outside the gene matches: 5. CDR3 protein: CASSLAQGGIEAFF. The CDR3 coding sequence is TGTGCCAGCAGCTTAGCGCAGGGGGGAATTGAAGCTTTCTTT.

CDR3: CASSLVAGNYNSPLHF. The CDR3 DNA sequence: TGTGCCAGCAGCTTAGTGGCGGGCAACTATAATTCACCCCTCCACTTT. This chain connects TRBV7-6 to TRBJ1-6; D not resolved. The CDR3 consists of 16 residues. With 1 base removed from V and 3 bases from J, the gap between germline ends came to 10 bases. Per the germline V gene, CDR1 is SGHVS and CDR2 is FNYEAQ.

The V and J genes are TRBV11-3 and TRBJ1-1; D ambiguous. In germline, CDR1 is SGHNT, CDR2 YENEEA. Deletions cut 4 bases from V and 0 bases from J, with 15 bases between. This CDR3 has 16 amino acids. CDR3 DNA: TGTGCCAGCAGCTCCGACCTGGGAGATTTGAACACTGAAGCTTTCTTT. Translation gives CASSSDLGDLNTEAFF.

V and J are TRBV2 and TRBJ2-2; D ambiguous. The CDR3 is 13 residues long. CDR1 and CDR2 (germline): SNHLY, FYNNEI. V lost 4 bases to trimming and J lost 6 bases, with 9 bases between them. CDR3 residues: CASSVLQSGELFF. In DNA form, the CDR3 reads TGTGCCAGCAGTGTTTTGCAGTCCGGGGAGCTGTTTTTT.

This clone was detected only once. This CDR3 reads CASSSRSAASYNEQFF. In nucleotides, the CDR3 is TGTGCCAGCAGCTCCCGCTCGGCGGCCTCCTACAATGAGCAGTTCTTC. The chain uses TRBV11-3 and TRBJ2-1; D gene uncertain. The CDR3 is 16 residues long. Per the germline V gene, CDR1 is SGHNT and CDR2 is YENEEA. V was cut by 4 bases and J by 0 bases, with 13 bases left in between.

This clone has more than one count but fewer than ten. The chain joins TRBV5-1 to TRBJ2-3; D unresolved. Between the trimmed V and J ends, which lost 1 base and 1 base, there was a span of 4 bases. This CDR3 contains 13 residues. Germline-derived CDR1 and CDR2 are SGHRS and YFSETQ. DNA of the CDR3: TGCGCCAGCAGCTTGTCCGGCACAGATACGCAGTATTTT. Amino acids: CASSLSGTDTQYF.

This clone was picked up a small number of times. This chain links TRBV19 with TRBJ2-3; no reliable D call. The CDR3 totals 12 residues. V gave up 6 bases and J gave up 10 bases, with 14 bases separating them. CDR1 is LNHDA, CDR2 SQIVND, per germline (reference sequence). The CDR3: CASSTYGSPQYF. CDR3 nucleotides: TGTGCCAGTAGCACTTACGGGTCCCCGCAGTATTTT.

The DNA for the CDR3 is TGTGCCAGCAGCTTGAGTCTAGCCCCGGCCGAGCAGTACTTC. As protein: CASSLSLAPAEQYF. The rearrangement uses TRBV5-4 and TRBJ2-7; a possible D gene is TRBD2 (5 bases). CDR3 length: 14 amino acids. The V gene lost 1 base and the J gene lost 6 bases, with 14 bases spanning the gap. The germline V gene encodes CDR1 SGHNT and CDR2 YYREEE (reference sequence).

In the case of this clone: Other DNA sequences in this specimen translate into the identical CDR3. The J gene is TRBJ2-3, the V gene TRBV3-1 (or the pseudogene TRBV3-2); TRBD2 agrees at 7 bases. The CDR3 consists of 15 residues. The germline CDR1 and CDR2 sequences are LGHDT and YNNKEL (reference sequence). V was clipped by 1 base and J by 2 bases; unmatched bases: 3. CDR3 sequence (DNA): TGTGCCAGCAGCCAAGCGGGAGGATACACAGATACGCAGTATTTT. Its protein is CASSQAGGYTDTQYF.

The sample holds one count of this clone. The chain employs TRBV2 and TRBJ2-5; no clear D gene. The CDR3 is 12 residues long. Per germline, CDR1 SNHLY and CDR2 FYNNEI. The V and J ends lost 6 bases and 5 bases respectively, with 10 bases between them. In DNA, the CDR3 is TGTGCCAGCAGGGCAGACAAGGAGACCCAGTACTTC. It encodes CASRADKETQYF.

V usage is TRBV19 and J usage is TRBJ2-2; TRBD2 matches at 9 bases. Germline lookup yields CDR1 LNHDA and CDR2 SQIVND (reference sequence). The CDR3 totals 16 residues. V dropped 7 bases and J dropped 3; count of bases not matched to a gene: 9. The CDR3 coding sequence is TGTGCCAGTACAAGATTGGCGGGAGGGTACACCGGGGAGCTGTTTTTT. This encodes CASTRLAGGYTGELFF.

The V call is TRBV6-4, the J call TRBJ2-7, with 9 bases fitting TRBD1. The CDR3 is 13 amino acids. Unmatched junction bases numbered 4, after V lost 6 bases and J lost 4 bases. Germline V gene lookup returns CDR1 MRHNA and CDR2 SNTAGT. Here the CDR3 DNA reads TGTGCCAGCAGCCAGGACAGGGGTTACGAGCAGTACTTC. Its protein product is CASSQDRGYEQYF.

The J gene is TRBJ1-5, the V gene TRBV2; D unresolved. Between the trimmed V and J ends, which lost 6 bases and 5 bases, there was a span of 14 bases. Germline assignment: CDR1 SNHLY and CDR2 FYNNEI. The CDR3 runs to 14 residues. The CDR3: CASRLGRADQPQHF. The CDR3 DNA reads as TGTGCCAGCAGACTAGGCCGGGCAGATCAGCCCCAGCATTTT.

This clone was counted once. The genes are TRBV27 and TRBJ1-2; tentatively, D is TRBD1 (6 bases). The CDR3 is 12 residues long. Trimming removed 6 bases at V and 7 bases at J, with 12 bases between. Germline CDR1 is MNHEY and CDR2 is SMNVEV (reference sequence). The DNA for the CDR3 is TGTGCCAGCAGCACAACAGGGTCTGGCTACACCTTC. Encoded protein: CASSTTGSGYTF.

The chain recombines TRBV12-3 or TRBV12-4 with TRBJ2-1; TRBD2 might be the D (6 bases). This CDR3 contains 13 residues. The germline V and J ends were trimmed by 3 bases and 6 bases, with 9 bases remaining between them. This CDR3 reads CASSFGGSNEQFF. CDR3 DNA: TGTGCCAGCAGTTTCGGGGGAAGCAATGAGCAGTTCTTC.

Here the CDR3 reads CASSMDRKVAGELFF. In nucleotides, the CDR3 is TGTGCCAGCAGCATGGACAGAAAAGTGGCCGGGGAGCTGTTTTTT. The chain is built from TRBV7-8 and TRBJ2-2; the D gene is possibly TRBD1 (6 bases). The CDR3 is 15 residues long. V was pared by 5 bases and J by 6 bases, with 16 bases between. The germline CDR1 and CDR2 sequences are SGHVS and FQNEAQ.

This clone was seen a handful of times. V and J are TRBV4-1 and TRBJ2-1; 9 bases are a match to TRBD1. Germline CDR1 MGHRA, CDR2 YSYEKL. The CDR3 runs to 15 residues. Trimming removed 4 bases from V and 1 base from J; junction bases left unmatched: 2. The CDR3 nucleotides are TGCGCCAGCAGCCGGGACAGGGATTCCTACAATGAGCAGTTCTTC. It yields the protein CASSRDRDSYNEQFF.

The chain couples TRBV29-1 to TRBJ2-1, with 9 bases aligning to TRBD2. Per the germline V gene, CDR1 is SQVTM and CDR2 is ANQGSEA. V was clipped by 7 bases and J by 3 bases; unmatched bases: 4. There are 13 residues in the CDR3. The CDR3, as DNA: TGCAGCGCCGGGACTAGCCTCTACAATGAGCAGTTCTTC. Encoded protein: CSAGTSLYNEQFF.

The chain recombines TRBV4-1 with TRBJ2-1; 12 bases match TRBD2. This CDR3 has 20 amino acids. The trim removed 3 bases at V and 9 bases at J, leaving 21 bases unmatched. The germline CDR1 and CDR2 sequences are MGHRA and YSYEKL. CDR3 sequence: CASSHSTGPPSGRALFEQFF. DNA of the CDR3: TGCGCCAGCAGCCATTCGACAGGACCTCCTAGCGGGAGGGCCCTTTTTGAGCAGTTCTTC.

The chain joins TRBV30 to TRBJ2-7; 8 positions match TRBD1. Germline CDR1 is GTSNPN and CDR2 is SVGIG (reference sequence). The CDR3 loop spans 13 amino acids. Trimming cost V 3 bases and J 6 bases; bases outside gene matches: 7. In nucleotides, the CDR3 is TGTGCCTGGAGGGGACAGGTTAGGGCCGAGCAGTACTTC. Amino acid sequence: CAWRGQVRAEQYF. The full variable domain, with the rest looked up from reference TRBV30 and TRBJ2-7, is SQTIHQWPATLVQPVGSPLSLECTVEGTSNPNLYWYRQAAGRGLQLLFYSVGIGQISSEVPQNLSASRPQDRQFILSSKKLLLSDSGFYLCAWRGQVRAEQYFGPGTRLTVT.

DNA of the CDR3: TGTGCCACCAGCAGCCCCCGAGACACAGATACGCAGTATTTT. Protein sequence: CATSSPRDTDTQYF. V gene TRBV15 combines with J gene TRBJ2-3; D is uncertain. The CDR3 contains 14 residues. V dropped 3 bases and J dropped 2 bases, with 9 bases sitting between them. Germline V lookup: CDR1 LNHNV, CDR2 YYDKDF (reference sequence).

This clone was detected only once. The chain carries TRBV9 and TRBJ2-1; 14 nucleotides match TRBD2. Germline V gives CDR1 SGDLS, CDR2 YYNGEE. This CDR3 has 18 residues. V shed 3 bases and J 5 bases; nucleotides not matched to a gene: 10. The DNA of the CDR3 is TGTGCCAGCAGCGCCGGAGGACTAGCGGGAGGCATGAACAATGAGCAGTTCTTC. Protein sequence: CASSAGGLAGGMNNEQFF.

This rearrangement joins TRBV7-2 to TRBJ2-7; 7 positions match TRBD1. Germline assignment: CDR1 SGHTA and CDR2 FQGNSA. V shed 6 bases, J shed 0 bases, and the junction held 8 bases outside the gene matches. The CDR3 runs 15 residues. CDR3 in DNA: TGTGCCAGCAGAGGACAGACAGGGCTCTCCTACGAGCAGTACTTC. Residues: CASRGQTGLSYEQYF.

V gene TRBV12-5 combines with J gene TRBJ2-7, with 8 bases identical to TRBD1. The CDR3 has 12 residues. Germline V gives CDR1 LGHNT, CDR2 FRNRAP. V dropped 7 bases and J dropped 5; count of bases not matched to a gene: 4. The chain's CDR3 is CASDGQGNEQYF. CDR3 DNA: TGTGCTAGTGACGGACAGGGTAACGAGCAGTACTTC.

This clone was counted a single time. The rearrangement links TRBV2 to TRBJ2-5, with TRBD2 matching over 11 bases. Trimming at V came to 5 bases and at J to 3 bases, leaving 14 bases not matched to a gene. Germline CDR1 and CDR2: SNHLY and FYNNEI. The CDR3 is 18 residues long. The CDR3 loop reads CASSSGLAEWPAEETQYF. DNA of the CDR3: TGTGCCAGCAGTTCGGGACTAGCGGAATGGCCTGCCGAAGAGACCCAGTACTTC.

The chain carries TRBV5-6 and TRBJ1-1, with 7 bases that match TRBD1. Per the germline V gene, CDR1 is SGHDT and CDR2 is YYEEEE. V dropped 1 base and J dropped 1; count of bases not matched to a gene: 7. The CDR3 runs to 16 residues. In DNA form, the CDR3 reads TGTGCCAGCAGCTTGATTCCGGGACAGAGGAACACTGAAGCTTTCTTT. It codes for CASSLIPGQRNTEAFF.